The rows below give T cell receptor beta chains drawn from one sample of a study of T cell repertoires in ileal Crohn's disease. The method was immunoSEQ multiplex PCR; TCRdb's version includes in-frame clones alone and lacks a portion of them. The sample has around 14,000 clones, 75% to 85% seen once; the top ten hold around 4%. The sequenced sample consisted of ileal tissue. The receptors stem from an adult with Crohn's disease. Both conserved end residues are part of each CDR3.

V gene: TRBV28
CDR3 protein: CASSLTSGRAPDTQYF

V gene: TRBV5-4
CDR3 protein: CASSLGGRGGDTGELFF

V gene: TRBV19
CDR3 protein: CASRPGDSLSGNTIYF

V gene: TRBV11-2
CDR3 protein: CASSSTDRVNTEAFF

V gene: TRBV4-3
CDR3 protein: CASSHESRGHRNEKLFF

V gene: TRBV6-1
CDR3 protein: CASSEAGGDNQPQHF

V gene: TRBV14
CDR3 protein: CASSQVVAVTDTQYF

V gene: TRBV11-2
CDR3 protein: CASSQGLGLTGELFF

V gene: TRBV5-3
CDR3 protein: CARSFAQGDQPQHF

V gene: TRBV10-3
CDR3 protein: CAISDTRTNYGYTF

V gene: TRBV19
CDR3 protein: CASSTVLEDTEAFF

V gene: TRBV6-4
CDR3 protein: CASSDSRDFNEQFF

V gene: TRBV5-6
CDR3 protein: CASSGTSTTNEQFF

V gene: TRBV11-3
CDR3 protein: CASSSSDSSEAFF

V gene: TRBV7-9
CDR3 protein: CASSSRDRRHNEQFF

V gene: TRBV19
CDR3 protein: CASSMPRGGNYGYTF

V gene: TRBV29-1
CDR3 protein: CSVVVNTEAFF

V gene: TRBV16
CDR3 protein: CASSQATPPYGYTF

V gene: TRBV5-6
CDR3 protein: CASSLLDSSRTF

V gene: TRBV6-4
CDR3 protein: CASSDTSGRATDTQYF

V gene: TRBV5-1
CDR3 protein: CASSSGQVWTDTQYF

V gene: TRBV29-1
CDR3 protein: CSVEGSPGQLTDTQYF

V gene: TRBV30
CDR3 protein: CAWSVTRGATEAFF

V gene: TRBV6-5
CDR3 protein: CASSRDPAGNIQYF

V gene: TRBV18
CDR3 protein: CASSPLERGVFTDTQYF

V gene: TRBV18
CDR3 protein: CASSGQARDEAFF

V gene: TRBV4-1
CDR3 protein: CASRPGLAGAQETQYF

V gene: TRBV15
CDR3 protein: CATSRDARGGYTF

V gene: TRBV18
CDR3 protein: CASSRDYPTQEQFF

V gene: TRBV25-1
CDR3 protein: CASSEGQFYGYTF

V gene: TRBV7-3
CDR3 protein: CASSLTHGGAPDTQYF

V gene: TRBV19
CDR3 protein: CASSKSQGPETQYF